The 9 T cell receptor beta chains below were found in one sample sequenced in a study of T cells in Graves' hyperthyroidism and ophthalmopathy. There were TCR beta CDR3 regions amplified from RNA transcripts. Primed by the HTBI set, a first-round RT-PCR was run on the TCR CDR3. MiXCR was run by TCRdb on the multiplex PCR reads, yielding one entry per CDR3 protein. The repertoire has hundreds of thousands of distinct CDR3 sequences, around 20% of them found once; the top ten carry approximately 50%. Sequencing was performed on blood. The receptors come from a man in his forties or fifties with Graves' ophthalmopathy.

About this clonotype: A much larger clone differs from this one at a single base, so this may be a read error. This chain joins TRBV10-3 and TRBJ2-5; no reliable D call. Germline values: CDR1 ENHRY, CDR2 SYGVKD. The CDR3 is 11 residues long. The CDR3 loop reads CVISQGETQYF. In nucleotides, the CDR3 is TGTGTCATCAGCCAAGGAGAGACCCAGTACTTC.

V and J are TRBV29-1 and TRBJ1-1; D is unclear. The CDR3 has 11 amino acids. Trimming took 8 bases from V and 7 from J, leaving 14 bases between them. The germline V gene has CDR1 SQVTM and CDR2 ANQGSEA. The CDR3 bases are TGCAGCTCAAACGAGGAGGATGAAGCTTTCTTT. It encodes CSSNEEDEAFF.

The V and J genes are TRBV14 and TRBJ2-7; TRBD1 is a possible D gene (6 bases). The length of the CDR3 is 17 residues. V was cut by 2 bases and J by 2 bases, with 19 bases left in between. Germline CDR1 is SGHDN and CDR2 is FVKESK. CDR3: CASSQIYQGLGAYEQYF. The CDR3, as DNA: TGTGCCAGCAGCCAAATTTATCAGGGGCTAGGAGCCTACGAGCAGTACTTC.

This clonotype was counted a single time. This CDR3 reads CASSSSGIAEQFF. For the CDR3, the DNA is TGCGCCAGCAGCTCGAGCGGGATAGCAGAGCAGTTCTTC. The J gene is TRBJ2-1, the V gene TRBV5-1; 7 bases match TRBD2. CDR3 length: 13 amino acids. Germline values: CDR1 SGHRS, CDR2 YFSETQ. With V trimmed by 3 bases and J by 10 bases, 7 bases remained unmatched.

In its sample, this clonotype was seen a few times. CDR3 amino acids: CASSSGLLSGNTIYF. Here the CDR3 DNA reads TGTGCCAGCAGCTCAGGGTTACTCTCTGGAAACACCATATATTTT. The chain uses TRBV27 and TRBJ1-3; tentatively, D is TRBD1 (5 bases). Per the germline V gene, CDR1 is MNHEY and CDR2 is SMNVEV (reference sequence). Trimming removed 6 bases at V and 0 bases at J, with 12 bases between. The CDR3 loop spans 15 amino acids.

This clonotype has ten or more counts. This chain links TRBV20-1 with TRBJ2-2; D call uncertain. Trimming shortened V by 0 bases and J by 6 bases, and 5 bases separated the two germline ends. CDR3 length: 12 amino acids. Per germline, CDR1 DFQATT and CDR2 SNEGSKA (reference sequence). CDR3 residues: CSARDLPGELFF. DNA for the CDR3: TGCAGTGCTAGAGATCTTCCCGGGGAGCTGTTTTTT.

The rearrangement joins TRBV29-1 to TRBJ2-1; 11 bases map to TRBD2. This CDR3 is built from 14 residues. The germline CDR1 and CDR2 sequences are SQVTM and ANQGSEA. The trim removed 4 bases at V and 4 bases at J, leaving 3 bases unmatched. The CDR3 sequence is CSVGSGRVYNEQFF. The CDR3 coding sequence is TGCAGCGTTGGTAGCGGGAGGGTATACAATGAGCAGTTCTTC.

This clonotype came up a few times. V usage is TRBV20-1 and J usage is TRBJ2-7; TRBD2 agrees at 8 bases. The CDR3 length is 19 residues. Germline values: CDR1 DFQATT, CDR2 SNEGSKA (reference sequence). Trimming at V came to 0 bases and at J to 4 bases, leaving 20 bases not matched to a gene. CDR3 region: CSARDPTSGGTSGRYEQYF. The CDR3 DNA sequence: TGCAGTGCTAGAGATCCAACTAGCGGCGGGACCTCGGGGCGTTACGAGCAGTACTTC.

This clonotype has at least ten counts. The chain joins TRBV18 to TRBJ1-2; D gene uncertain. Germline-derived CDR1 and CDR2 are KGHSH and LQKENI. Trimming left V 0 bases short and J 6 bases short, with 11 bases between. This CDR3 spans 14 amino acids. CDR3 protein: CASSPPAESHGYTF. Here the CDR3 DNA reads TGTGCCAGCTCACCACCTGCAGAGTCCCATGGCTACACCTTC. Together with reference TRBV18 and TRBJ1-2, the CDR3 gives the full variable domain: NAGVMQNPRHLVRRRGQEARLRCSPMKGHSHVYWYRQLPEEGLKFMVYLQKENIIDESGMPKERFSAEFPKEGPSILRIQQVVRGDSAAYFCASSPPAESHGYTFGSGTRLTVV.